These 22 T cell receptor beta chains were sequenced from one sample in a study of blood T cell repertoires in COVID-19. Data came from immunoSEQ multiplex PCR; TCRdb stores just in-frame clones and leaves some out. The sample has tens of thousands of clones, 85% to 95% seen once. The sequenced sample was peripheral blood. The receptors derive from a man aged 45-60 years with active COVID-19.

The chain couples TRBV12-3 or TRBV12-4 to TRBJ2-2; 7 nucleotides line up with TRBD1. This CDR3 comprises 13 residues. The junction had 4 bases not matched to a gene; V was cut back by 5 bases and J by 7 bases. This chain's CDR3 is CASSLRGNGELFF. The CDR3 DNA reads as TGTGCCAGCAGTCTCAGGGGGAACGGGGAGCTGTTTTTT.

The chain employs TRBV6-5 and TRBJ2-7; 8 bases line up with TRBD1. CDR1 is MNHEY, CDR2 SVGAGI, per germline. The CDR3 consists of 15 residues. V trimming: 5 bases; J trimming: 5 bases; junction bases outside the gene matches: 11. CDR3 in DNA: TGTGCCAGCAGTATAATCGACAGGGGAAATAACGAGCAGTACTTC. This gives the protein CASSIIDRGNNEQYF.

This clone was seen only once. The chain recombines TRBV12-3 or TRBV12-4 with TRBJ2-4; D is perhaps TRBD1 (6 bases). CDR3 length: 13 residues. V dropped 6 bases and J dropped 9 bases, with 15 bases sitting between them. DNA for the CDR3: TGTGCCAGCAGCAAGACAGGTAGAGGCATTCAGTACTTC. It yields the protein CASSKTGRGIQYF.

The CDR3 coding sequence is TGTGCCAGCAGCTTATCTAAAGGCGGGGTAGGCCCCCAGCATTTT. Translation: CASSLSKGGVGPQHF. The J gene is TRBJ1-5, the V gene TRBV13; no firm D call. CDR1 and CDR2 from the germline V gene are PRHDT and FYEKMQ (reference sequence). The CDR3 contains 15 residues. V lost 2 bases and J lost 10, with 18 bases in between.

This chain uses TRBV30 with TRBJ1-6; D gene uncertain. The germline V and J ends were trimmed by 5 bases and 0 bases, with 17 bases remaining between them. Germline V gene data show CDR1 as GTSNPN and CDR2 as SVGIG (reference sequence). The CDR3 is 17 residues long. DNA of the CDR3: TGTGCCTGGTCGAGGGCCGATAGGAGCTCCTATAATTCACCCCTCCACTTT. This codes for CAWSRADRSSYNSPLHF.

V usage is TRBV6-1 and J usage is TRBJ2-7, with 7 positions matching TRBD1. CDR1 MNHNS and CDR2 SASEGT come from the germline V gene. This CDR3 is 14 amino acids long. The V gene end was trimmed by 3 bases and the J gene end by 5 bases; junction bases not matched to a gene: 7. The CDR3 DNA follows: TGTGCCAGCAGTGAGACAGGGTACTTCCACGAGCAGTACTTC. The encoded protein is CASSETGYFHEQYF.

CDR3 nucleotide sequence: TGTGCCAGCTCGTCGGGGAGCAATCAGCCCCAGCATTTT. It specifies CASSSGSNQPQHF. The gene calls are TRBV6-5 and TRBJ1-5; no firm D call. Germline CDR1 MNHEY, CDR2 SVGAGI. V was trimmed by 8 bases and J by 1 base, leaving 9 bases between them. CDR3 length equals 13 residues.

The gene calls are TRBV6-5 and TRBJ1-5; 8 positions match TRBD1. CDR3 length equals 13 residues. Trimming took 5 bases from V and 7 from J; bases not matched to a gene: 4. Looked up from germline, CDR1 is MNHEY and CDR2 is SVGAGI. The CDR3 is CASSQDRAQPQHF. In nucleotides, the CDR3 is TGTGCCAGCAGTCAGGACAGGGCCCAGCCCCAGCATTTT.

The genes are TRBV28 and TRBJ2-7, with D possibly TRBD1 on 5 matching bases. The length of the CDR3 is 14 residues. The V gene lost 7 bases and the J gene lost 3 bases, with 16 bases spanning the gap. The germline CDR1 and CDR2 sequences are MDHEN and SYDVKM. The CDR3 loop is CASTNPRGLYEQYF. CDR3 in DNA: TGTGCCAGCACAAACCCAAGGGGCCTCTACGAGCAGTACTTC.

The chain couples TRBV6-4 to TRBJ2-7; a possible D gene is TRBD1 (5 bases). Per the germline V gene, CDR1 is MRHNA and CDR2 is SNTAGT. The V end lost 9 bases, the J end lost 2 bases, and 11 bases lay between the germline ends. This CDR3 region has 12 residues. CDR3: CARRQTAYEQYF. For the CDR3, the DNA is TGTGCCAGAAGACAGACGGCCTACGAGCAGTACTTC.

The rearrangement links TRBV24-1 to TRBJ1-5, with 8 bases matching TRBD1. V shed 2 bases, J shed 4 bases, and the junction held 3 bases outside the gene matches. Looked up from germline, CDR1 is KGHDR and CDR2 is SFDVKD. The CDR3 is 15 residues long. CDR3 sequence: CATSDSRQGNQPQHF. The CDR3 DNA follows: TGTGCCACCAGTGATTCCCGACAGGGGAATCAGCCCCAGCATTTT.

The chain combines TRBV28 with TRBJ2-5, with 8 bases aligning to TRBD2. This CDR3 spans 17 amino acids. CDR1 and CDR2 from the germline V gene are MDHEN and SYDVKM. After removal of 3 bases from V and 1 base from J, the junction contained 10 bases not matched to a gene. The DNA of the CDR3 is TGTGCCAGCAGTTTTATGGAGAGGCTAGCGGGCCAAGAGACCCAGTACTTC. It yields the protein CASSFMERLAGQETQYF.

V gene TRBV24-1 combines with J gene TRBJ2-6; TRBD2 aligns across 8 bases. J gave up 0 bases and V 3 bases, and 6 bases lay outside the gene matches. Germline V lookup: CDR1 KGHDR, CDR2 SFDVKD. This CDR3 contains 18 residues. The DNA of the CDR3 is TGTGCCACCAGTGATGGGACGGGAGGGGTCTCTGGGGCCAACGTCCTGACTTTC. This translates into CATSDGTGGVSGANVLTF.

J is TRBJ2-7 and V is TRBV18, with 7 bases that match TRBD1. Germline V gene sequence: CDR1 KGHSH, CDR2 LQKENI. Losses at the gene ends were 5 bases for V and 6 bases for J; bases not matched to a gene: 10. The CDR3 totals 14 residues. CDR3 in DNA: TGTGCCAGCTCATCTCAAAGGACAGGAGGCGAGCAGTACTTC. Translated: CASSSQRTGGEQYF.

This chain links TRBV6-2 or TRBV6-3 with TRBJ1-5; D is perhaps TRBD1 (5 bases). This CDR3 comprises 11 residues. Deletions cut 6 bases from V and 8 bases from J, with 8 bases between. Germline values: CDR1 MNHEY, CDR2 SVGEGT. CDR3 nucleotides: TGTGCCAGCAGCCAGGGAGAGCCCCAGCATTTT. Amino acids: CASSQGEPQHF.

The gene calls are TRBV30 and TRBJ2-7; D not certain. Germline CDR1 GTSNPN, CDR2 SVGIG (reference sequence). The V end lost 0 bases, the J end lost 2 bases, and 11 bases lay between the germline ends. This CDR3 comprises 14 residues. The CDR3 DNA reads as TGTGCCTGGAGTGTACGACACTTAGCCTACGAGCAGTACTTC. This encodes CAWSVRHLAYEQYF.

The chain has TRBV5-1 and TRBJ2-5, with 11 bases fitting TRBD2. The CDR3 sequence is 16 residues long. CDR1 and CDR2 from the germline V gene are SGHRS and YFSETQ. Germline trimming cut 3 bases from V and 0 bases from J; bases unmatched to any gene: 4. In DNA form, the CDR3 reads TGCGCCAGCAGCTCGGGGACTAGCGGAAACCAAGAGACCCAGTACTTC. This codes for CASSSGTSGNQETQYF.

CDR3 nucleotides: TGCAGCGTTGCCACAGGGAATGATTCACCCCTCCACTTT. Its translation: CSVATGNDSPLHF. The chain employs TRBV29-1 and TRBJ1-6; D possibly corresponds to TRBD1 (6 bases). This CDR3 has 13 residues. V was cut by 4 bases and J by 8 bases, with 12 bases left in between. Germline lookup yields CDR1 SQVTM and CDR2 ANQGSEA. Full variable domain (rest looked up from reference TRBV29-1 and TRBJ1-6): SAVISQKPSRDICQRGTSLTIQCQVDSQVTMMFWYRQQPGQSLTLIATANQGSEATYESGFVIDKFPISRPNLTFSTLTVSNMSPEDSSIYLCSVATGNDSPLHFGNGTRLTVT.

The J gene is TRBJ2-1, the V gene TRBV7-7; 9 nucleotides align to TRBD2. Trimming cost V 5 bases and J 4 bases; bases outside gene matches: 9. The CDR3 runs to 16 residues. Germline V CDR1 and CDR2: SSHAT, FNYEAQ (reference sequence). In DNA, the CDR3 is TGTGCCAGCAGCCCGCAGCTAGCGGGGCCTTACAATGAGCAGTTCTTC. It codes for CASSPQLAGPYNEQFF.

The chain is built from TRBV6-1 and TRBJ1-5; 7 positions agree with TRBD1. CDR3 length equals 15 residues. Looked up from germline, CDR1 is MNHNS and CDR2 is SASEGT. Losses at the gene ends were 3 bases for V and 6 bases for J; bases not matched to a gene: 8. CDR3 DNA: TGTGCCAGCAGTGATCTTACAGGGGTGGCTCAGCCCCAGCATTTT. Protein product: CASSDLTGVAQPQHF.

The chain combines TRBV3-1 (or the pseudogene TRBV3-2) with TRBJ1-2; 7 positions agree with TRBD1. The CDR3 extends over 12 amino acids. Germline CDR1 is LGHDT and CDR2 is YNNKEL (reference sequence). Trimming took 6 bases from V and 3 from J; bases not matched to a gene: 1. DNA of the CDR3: TGTGCCAGCAGTACAGGGGACTATGGCTACACCTTC. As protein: CASSTGDYGYTF.

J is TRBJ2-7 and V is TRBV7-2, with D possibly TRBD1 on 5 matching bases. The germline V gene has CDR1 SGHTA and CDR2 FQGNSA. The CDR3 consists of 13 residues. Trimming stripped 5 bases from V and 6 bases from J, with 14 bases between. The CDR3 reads CASSGTWGGEQYF. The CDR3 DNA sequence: TGTGCCAGCAGCGGCACCTGGGGCGGCGAGCAGTACTTC.